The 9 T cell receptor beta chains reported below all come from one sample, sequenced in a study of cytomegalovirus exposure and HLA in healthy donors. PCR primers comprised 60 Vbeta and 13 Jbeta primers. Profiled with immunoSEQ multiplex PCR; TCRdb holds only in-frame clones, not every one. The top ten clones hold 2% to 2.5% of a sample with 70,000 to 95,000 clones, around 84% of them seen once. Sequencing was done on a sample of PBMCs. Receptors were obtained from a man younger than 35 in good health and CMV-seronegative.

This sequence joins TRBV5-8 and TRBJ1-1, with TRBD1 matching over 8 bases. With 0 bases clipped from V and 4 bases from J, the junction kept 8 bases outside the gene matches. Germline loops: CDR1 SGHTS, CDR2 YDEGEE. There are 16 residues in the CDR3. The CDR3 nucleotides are TGTGCCAGCAGCTTGGGGCCGACAGGGGTGGGCACTGAAGCTTTCTTT. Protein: CASSLGPTGVGTEAFF.

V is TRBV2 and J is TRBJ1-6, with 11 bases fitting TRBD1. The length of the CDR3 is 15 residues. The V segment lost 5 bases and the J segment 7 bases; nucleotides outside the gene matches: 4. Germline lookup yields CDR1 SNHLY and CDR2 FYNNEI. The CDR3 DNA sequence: TGTGCCAGCAGTCCCAGGACAGGGGGCAATTCACCCCTCCACTTT. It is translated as CASSPRTGGNSPLHF.

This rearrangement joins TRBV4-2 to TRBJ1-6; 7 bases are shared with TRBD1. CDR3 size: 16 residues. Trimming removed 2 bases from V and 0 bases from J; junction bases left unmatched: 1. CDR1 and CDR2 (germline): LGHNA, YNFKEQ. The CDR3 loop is CASSQSGGSYNSPLHF. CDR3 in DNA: TGTGCCAGCAGCCAATCAGGGGGCTCCTATAATTCACCCCTCCACTTT.

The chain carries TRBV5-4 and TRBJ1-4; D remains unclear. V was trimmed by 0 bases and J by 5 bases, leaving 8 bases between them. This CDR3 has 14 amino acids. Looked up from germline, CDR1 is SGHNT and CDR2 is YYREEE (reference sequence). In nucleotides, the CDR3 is TGTGCCAGCAGCTTGGGGACTGACAATGAAAAACTGTTTTTT. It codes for CASSLGTDNEKLFF.

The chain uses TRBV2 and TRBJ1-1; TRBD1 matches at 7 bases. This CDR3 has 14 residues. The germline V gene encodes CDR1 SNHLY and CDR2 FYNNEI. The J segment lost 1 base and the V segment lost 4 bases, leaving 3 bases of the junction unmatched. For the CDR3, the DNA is TGTGCCAGCAGTGGACAGGGTGGGAACACTGAAGCTTTCTTT. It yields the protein CASSGQGGNTEAFF.

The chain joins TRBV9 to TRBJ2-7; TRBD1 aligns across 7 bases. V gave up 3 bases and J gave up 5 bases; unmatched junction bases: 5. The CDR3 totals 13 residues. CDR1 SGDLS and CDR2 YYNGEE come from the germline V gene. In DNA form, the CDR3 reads TGTGCCAGCAGCGACTGGACAGGTAACGAGCAGTACTTC. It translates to CASSDWTGNEQYF.

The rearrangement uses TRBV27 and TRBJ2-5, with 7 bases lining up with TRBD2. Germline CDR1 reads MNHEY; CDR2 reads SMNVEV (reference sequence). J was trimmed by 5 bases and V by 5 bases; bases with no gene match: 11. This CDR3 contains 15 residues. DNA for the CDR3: TGTGCCAGCAGTACCCCCTTAGCGGGCGTGGAGACCCAGTACTTC. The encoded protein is CASSTPLAGVETQYF.

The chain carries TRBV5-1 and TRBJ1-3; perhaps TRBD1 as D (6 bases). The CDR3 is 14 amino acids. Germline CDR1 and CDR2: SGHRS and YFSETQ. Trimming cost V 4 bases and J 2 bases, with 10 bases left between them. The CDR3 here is CASSPGGPGNTIYF. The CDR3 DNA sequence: TGCGCCAGCAGCCCCGGGGGGCCTGGAAACACCATATATTTT.

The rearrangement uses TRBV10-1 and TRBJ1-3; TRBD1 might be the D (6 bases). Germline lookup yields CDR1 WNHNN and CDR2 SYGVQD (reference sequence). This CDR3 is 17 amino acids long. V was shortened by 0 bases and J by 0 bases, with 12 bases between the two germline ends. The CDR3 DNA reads TGCGCCAGCAGTGAGTCGCCAGGGGTTCTCTCTGGAAACACCATATATTTT. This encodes CASSESPGVLSGNTIYF.